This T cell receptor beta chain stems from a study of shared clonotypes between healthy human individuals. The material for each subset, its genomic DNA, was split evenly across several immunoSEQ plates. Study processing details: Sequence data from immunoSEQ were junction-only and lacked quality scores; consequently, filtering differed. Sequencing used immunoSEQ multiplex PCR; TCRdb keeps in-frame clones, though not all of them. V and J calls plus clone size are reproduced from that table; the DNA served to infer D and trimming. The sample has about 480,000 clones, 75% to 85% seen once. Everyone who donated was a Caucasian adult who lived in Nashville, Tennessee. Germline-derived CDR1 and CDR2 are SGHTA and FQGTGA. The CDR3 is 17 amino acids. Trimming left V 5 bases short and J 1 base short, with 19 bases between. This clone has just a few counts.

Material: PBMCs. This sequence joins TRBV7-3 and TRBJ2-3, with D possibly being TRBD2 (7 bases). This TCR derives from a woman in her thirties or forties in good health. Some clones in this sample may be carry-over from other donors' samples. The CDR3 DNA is TGTGCCAGCAGCCCCGTGGGGGGGGCCTGGGGCACAGATACGCAGTATTTT. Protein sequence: CASSPVGGAWGTDTQYF.